This TCR beta chain was recorded in a study of blood T cell repertoires in COVID-19. Sequencing used immunoSEQ multiplex PCR; TCRdb keeps in-frame clones, though not all of them. The data contain tens of thousands of clones, about 82% of them singletons. Sequenced: peripheral blood. This TCR came from a human donor in a cohort sampled during active COVID-19.

The CDR3: CASSLRGGGSDTQYF. As DNA, the CDR3 is TGTGCCAGCAGTTTGCGGGGGGGCGGGTCAGATACGCAGTATTTT. The genes are TRBV27 and TRBJ2-3, with 9 bases aligning to TRBD2. Losses at the gene ends were 3 bases for V and 4 bases for J; bases not matched to a gene: 5. The germline CDR1 and CDR2 sequences are MNHEY and SMNVEV (reference sequence). The CDR3 is 15 amino acids.